The present entry profiles one T cell receptor (beta chain) with its context. Antigen unknown. The sample belongs to a study of cytomegalovirus exposure and HLA in healthy donors. This CDR3 region has 11 residues. V lost 2 bases and J lost 8, with 4 bases in between. CDR1 is KGHSH, CDR2 LQKENI, per germline. Sequencing was performed with immunoSEQ multiplex PCR; in TCRdb, only in-frame clones are kept and a portion is missing. The table records some 340,000 clones, 87% of them present only once. Findings of the study overall: The dataset shows that most TCR sequences were rare, while some public TCRs occurred in many donors.

The material sequenced was PBMCs. This chain uses TRBV18 with TRBJ2-1; D is ambiguous. This clonotype was sampled from a woman aged 25 to 39 in good health and CMV-seropositive. CDR3 region: CASSPIDEQFF. CDR3 DNA: TGTGCCAGCTCACCAATCGATGAGCAGTTCTTC. Supplemented by reference TRBV18 and TRBJ2-1, the full variable domain reads NAGVMQNPRHLVRRRGQEARLRCSPMKGHSHVYWYRQLPEEGLKFMVYLQKENIIDESGMPKERFSAEFPKEGPSILRIQQVVRGDSAAYFCASSPIDEQFFGPGTRLTVL.